One and the same sample provided the 24 T cell receptor beta chains below, sequenced in a study of identifying expanded T cells in peripheral blood. Repertoires were generated with immunoSEQ multiplex PCR, while TCRdb's copy carries only in-frame clones and drops some. Here the sample spans fewer than 85,000 clones, about 88% being singletons. What was sequenced was blood. These receptors originate from a person between 18 and 70 years old in good health.

This chain joins TRBV4-3 and TRBJ1-6; D may be TRBD1 (6 bases). The V and J ends lost 0 bases and 9 bases respectively, with 15 bases between them. Looked up from germline, CDR1 is LGHNA and CDR2 is YSLEER. This CDR3 is built from 16 residues. Here the CDR3 reads CASSQDAAGEASPLHF. DNA of the CDR3: TGCGCCAGCAGCCAAGATGCGGCAGGGGAGGCTTCACCCCTCCACTTT.

V usage is TRBV9 and J usage is TRBJ2-1; tentatively, D is TRBD2 (6 bases). Germline V gene sequence: CDR1 SGDLS, CDR2 YYNGEE. Trimming shortened V by 0 bases and J by 2 bases, and 12 bases separated the two germline ends. CDR3 length: 16 amino acids. CDR3 bases: TGTGCCAGCAGCGTAGAGGGGAGGAGGACCTACAATGAGCAGTTCTTC. Protein product: CASSVEGRRTYNEQFF.

The chain carries TRBV6-6 and TRBJ2-7; D may match TRBD1 or TRBD2 (5 bases each). This CDR3 spans 14 amino acids. Germline V gene lookup returns CDR1 MNHNY and CDR2 SVGAGI (reference sequence). With 5 bases removed from V and 2 bases from J, the gap between germline ends came to 13 bases. CDR3 loop: CASSKPGPTYEQYF. The DNA for the CDR3 is TGTGCCAGCAGTAAACCGGGGCCTACCTACGAGCAGTACTTC.

The chain joins TRBV6-4 to TRBJ2-7, with 14 bases fitting TRBD2. CDR1 MRHNA and CDR2 SNTAGT come from the germline V gene. V lost 6 bases, J lost 5 bases, and 15 bases stayed unmatched. The CDR3 runs to 18 residues. CDR3 sequence reads: CASSPGLAGERVANEQYF. The CDR3 coding sequence is TGTGCCAGCAGCCCGGGACTAGCGGGAGAAAGGGTAGCGAACGAGCAGTACTTC.

This chain uses TRBV7-2 with TRBJ2-7; D unclear. V gave up 1 base and J gave up 4 bases, with 14 bases separating them. The CDR3 spans 15 residues. Germline V CDR1 and CDR2: SGHTA, FQGNSA. The CDR3 DNA is TGTGCCAGCAGCTTAGTTGTCGGGTTGAGGTACGAGCAGTACTTC. Its protein product is CASSLVVGLRYEQYF.

This chain links TRBV10-3 with TRBJ2-1, with 11 bases fitting TRBD2. V dropped 7 bases and J dropped 5; count of bases not matched to a gene: 1. The CDR3 sequence is 13 residues long. Germline values: CDR1 ENHRY, CDR2 SYGVKD. The CDR3 sequence is CAIKTSGDNEQFF. The DNA of the CDR3 is TGTGCCATCAAGACTAGCGGGGACAATGAGCAGTTCTTC.

The rearrangement uses TRBV6-6 and TRBJ1-2; 8 bases match TRBD1. The CDR3 has 13 amino acids. Trimming removed 5 bases from V and 4 bases from J; junction bases left unmatched: 3. The germline V gene has CDR1 MNHNY and CDR2 SVGAGI (reference sequence). CDR3 protein: CASSPDRAYGYTF. The DNA of the CDR3 is TGTGCCAGCAGTCCGGACAGGGCCTATGGCTACACCTTC.

V gene TRBV2 combines with J gene TRBJ2-5; 13 bases match TRBD2. There are 14 residues in the CDR3. Germline lookup yields CDR1 SNHLY and CDR2 FYNNEI. V lost 5 bases, J lost 9 bases, and 6 bases stayed unmatched. This CDR3 is CASSWGLAGSSQYF. Here the CDR3 DNA reads TGTGCCAGCAGTTGGGGACTAGCGGGATCGTCCCAGTACTTC.

The sample holds one count of this clone. This chain joins TRBV5-6 and TRBJ2-3; possible D gene TRBD1, 5 bases. Germline loops: CDR1 SGHDT, CDR2 YYEEEE. The CDR3 loop spans 14 amino acids. V gave up 0 bases and J gave up 3 bases, with 8 bases separating them. The CDR3 loop is CASSLAQGTDTQYF. The CDR3 bases are TGTGCCAGCAGCTTGGCTCAGGGAACAGATACGCAGTATTTT.

This chain uses TRBV4-1 with TRBJ2-3; no firm D call. Germline assignment: CDR1 MGHRA and CDR2 YSYEKL. V lost 2 bases, J lost 0 bases, and 9 bases lay in between. CDR3 length: 15 amino acids. The CDR3 region has the DNA TGCGCCAGCAGCCAATCCCCTTTTAGCACAGATACGCAGTATTTT. Amino acid sequence: CASSQSPFSTDTQYF.

The sample holds one count of this clone. The chain has TRBV6-1 and TRBJ2-5; either TRBD1 or TRBD2 may fit D (5 bases each). Germline V gene lookup returns CDR1 MNHNS and CDR2 SASEGT. The V gene lost 7 bases and the J gene lost 0 bases, with 9 bases spanning the gap. The CDR3 has 13 amino acids. CDR3 coding DNA: TGTGCCAGCAATGAGGGGTACCAAGAGACCCAGTACTTC. It translates to CASNEGYQETQYF.

V is TRBV4-3 and J is TRBJ1-4; TRBD1 might be the D (6 bases). CDR1 and CDR2 from the germline V gene are LGHNA and YSLEER. V lost 1 base to trimming and J lost 0 bases, with 6 bases between them. The CDR3 has 15 amino acids. The CDR3 DNA follows: TGCGCCAGCAGCCAAGGGACAGCAACTAATGAAAAACTGTTTTTT. It is translated as CASSQGTATNEKLFF.

The gene calls are TRBV10-3 and TRBJ1-5; TRBD1 is a possible D gene (5 bases). The germline V and J ends were trimmed by 4 bases and 5 bases, with 12 bases remaining between them. Germline CDR1 and CDR2: ENHRY and SYGVKD. CDR3 length: 14 residues. CDR3 DNA sequence: TGTGCCATCAGTGCAGGGCAAGATTATCAGCCCCAGCATTTT. Its translation: CAISAGQDYQPQHF.

The chain couples TRBV29-1 to TRBJ1-2; unclear D gene. The CDR3 is 13 amino acids. The germline gives CDR1 SQVTM, CDR2 ANQGSEA. V was trimmed by 2 bases and J by 2 bases, leaving 9 bases between them. The CDR3 here is CSVEMKRNYGYTF. As DNA, the CDR3 is TGCAGCGTTGAAATGAAGAGAAACTATGGCTACACCTTC.

The chain carries TRBV9 and TRBJ2-4, with D perhaps matching TRBD1 or TRBD2 (7 bases each). Between the trimmed V and J ends, which lost 3 bases and 8 bases, there was a span of 18 bases. The CDR3 runs to 15 residues. The germline V gene has CDR1 SGDLS and CDR2 YYNGEE. The CDR3 region is CASSGGGTGRDIQYF. CDR3 DNA sequence: TGTGCCAGCAGCGGAGGGGGCACGGGGAGGGACATTCAGTACTTC.

This rearrangement joins TRBV2 to TRBJ2-7, with TRBD2 matching over 7 bases. This CDR3 has 16 amino acids. CDR1 is SNHLY and CDR2 is FYNNEI in the germline V gene. V lost 6 bases, J lost 5 bases, and 16 bases stayed unmatched. The CDR3 protein is CASRPQSGGGLHEQYF. CDR3 in DNA: TGTGCCAGCAGACCCCAATCGGGGGGAGGCCTCCACGAGCAGTACTTC.

The sample holds one count of this clone. CDR3 protein: CAWSEDGNSPLHF. The CDR3 nucleotides read TGTGCCTGGAGTGAGGACGGTAATTCACCCCTCCACTTT. The chain is built from TRBV30 and TRBJ1-6; no clear D. The CDR3 contains 13 residues. V was pared by 1 base and J by 6 bases, with 7 bases between. Germline CDR1 GTSNPN, CDR2 SVGIG (reference sequence).

This clone was observed a few times. The gene calls are TRBV2 and TRBJ2-7, with D possibly TRBD1 on 6 matching bases. CDR1 and CDR2 (germline): SNHLY, FYNNEI. This CDR3 is 14 amino acids long. Deletions cut 5 bases from V and 4 bases from J, with 15 bases between. CDR3 in amino acids: CASSPGQRQYEQYF. The CDR3 DNA is TGTGCCAGCAGTCCAGGACAGCGTCAATACGAGCAGTACTTC.

This clone appeared once. J is TRBJ2-7 and V is TRBV9; TRBD1 matches at 9 bases. The ends lost 4 bases at V and 2 bases at J; junction bases unmatched: 4. CDR1 is SGDLS, CDR2 YYNGEE, per germline. The CDR3 contains 14 residues. DNA for the CDR3: TGTGCCAGCAGCTCTGGGACAGGGACCTACGAGCAGTACTTC. Amino acids: CASSSGTGTYEQYF.

This clone was observed a few times. The chain carries TRBV5-1 and TRBJ1-1; D is undetermined. The germline CDR1 and CDR2 sequences are SGHRS and YFSETQ. CDR3 length: 13 amino acids. Trimming shortened V by 4 bases and J by 3 bases, and 10 bases separated the two germline ends. CDR3 DNA: TGCGCCAGCAGCCCCATGGGGTACACTGAAGCTTTCTTT. Encoded protein: CASSPMGYTEAFF.

The chain is built from TRBV4-1 and TRBJ1-4; 7 positions agree with TRBD1. Trimming took 1 base from V and 8 from J; bases not matched to a gene: 4. The germline CDR1 and CDR2 sequences are MGHRA and YSYEKL. The CDR3 has 14 residues. The CDR3, as DNA: TGCGCCAGCAGCCAAGTCACAGGGGCAGAAAAACTGTTTTTT. Translation gives CASSQVTGAEKLFF.

V usage is TRBV28 and J usage is TRBJ2-1; D uncertain. With 7 bases removed from V and 7 bases from J, the gap between germline ends came to 8 bases. This CDR3 is built from 11 residues. Germline CDR1 is MDHEN and CDR2 is SYDVKM. CDR3 protein: CASTQSNEQFF. The CDR3 DNA follows: TGTGCCAGCACCCAAAGTAATGAGCAGTTCTTC.

The V call is TRBV29-1, the J call TRBJ2-3; D not certain. CDR1 SQVTM and CDR2 ANQGSEA come from the germline V gene. The CDR3 totals 11 residues. Trimming stripped 5 bases from V and 4 bases from J, with 7 bases between. CDR3 protein: CSVIGPDTQYF. Here the CDR3 DNA reads TGCAGCGTTATAGGCCCAGATACGCAGTATTTT.

A single count supports this clone. The chain joins TRBV7-2 to TRBJ2-7; 9 positions match TRBD2. V shed 1 base, J shed 5 bases, and the junction held 3 bases outside the gene matches. Germline V CDR1 and CDR2: SGHTA, FQGNSA. The CDR3 sequence is 14 residues long. CDR3 amino acids: CASSLGIAGDEQYF. The CDR3 region has the DNA TGTGCCAGCAGCTTAGGGATAGCGGGAGACGAGCAGTACTTC.